The sequence of this T cell receptor beta chain was determined in a study of blood T cell repertoires in COVID-19. Study-level background: The study drew acute and convalescent COVID-19 samples from the United States, Italy and Spain.

Profiling relied on immunoSEQ multiplex PCR, and the TCRdb table lists in-frame clones only, not all of them. Seen here are 150,000 to 180,000 clones, around 83% observed once, and the top ten hold 9% to 14%. Seattle enrolled patients during active infection and tracked them longitudinally. V lost 4 bases to trimming and J lost 3 bases, with 10 bases between them. Germline V lookup: CDR1 WSHSY, CDR2 SAAADI. The CDR3 runs to 13 residues. The chain uses TRBV10-2 and TRBJ2-7, with D perhaps matching TRBD2 (5 bases). The sample was peripheral blood. The sequence came from a woman aged 55-69 years with COVID-19, enrolled during active disease. The CDR3 here is CASSVNRGYEQYV. The CDR3, as DNA: TGCGCCAGCAGTGTGAATCGGGGCTACGAGCAGTACGTC.